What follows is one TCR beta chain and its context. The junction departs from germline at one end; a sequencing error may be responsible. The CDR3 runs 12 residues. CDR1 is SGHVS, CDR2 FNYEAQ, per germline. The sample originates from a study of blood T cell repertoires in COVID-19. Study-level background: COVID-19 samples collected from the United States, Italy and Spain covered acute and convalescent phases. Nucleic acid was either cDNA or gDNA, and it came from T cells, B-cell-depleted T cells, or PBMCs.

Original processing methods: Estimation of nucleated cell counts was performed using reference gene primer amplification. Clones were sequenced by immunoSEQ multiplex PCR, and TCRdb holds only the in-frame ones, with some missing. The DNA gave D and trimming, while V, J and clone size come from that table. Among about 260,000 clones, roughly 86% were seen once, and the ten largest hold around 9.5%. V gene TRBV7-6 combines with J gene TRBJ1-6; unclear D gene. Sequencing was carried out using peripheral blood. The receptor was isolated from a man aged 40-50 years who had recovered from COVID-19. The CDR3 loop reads CASSFRTGIMRF. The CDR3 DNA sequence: TGTGCCAGCAGCTTCCGGACGGGGATTATGCGCTTT.